These 17 T cell receptor beta chains were all obtained from the same sample, sequenced in a study of high-grade serous ovarian cancer treatment subgroups. Generated by immunoSEQ multiplex PCR, the TCRdb table keeps only in-frame clones and is missing some. The sample includes roughly 8,000 clones, 65% to 75% of them seen just once. Tumor samples were taken before definitive surgery or chemotherapy. The sample comprised tumor tissue. Source of these receptors: a human donor with high-grade serous ovarian cancer.

The CDR3 is CASSPPRSGTLNTGELFF. The CDR3 nucleotides read TGTGCCAGCTCACCCCCCCGGTCGGGGACATTGAACACCGGGGAGCTGTTTTTT. The chain employs TRBV18 and TRBJ2-2; D perhaps matches TRBD1 (6 bases). Trimming shortened V by 3 bases and J by 1 base, and 18 bases separated the two germline ends. Looked up from germline, CDR1 is KGHSH and CDR2 is LQKENI. The CDR3 runs to 18 residues.

V gene TRBV11-2 combines with J gene TRBJ2-7; the D is unclear. The CDR3 covers 13 residues. CDR1 is SGHAT and CDR2 is FQNNGV in the germline V gene. V dropped 1 base and J dropped 2 bases, with 6 bases sitting between them. The CDR3 nucleotides read TGTGCCAGCAGCTTAGTGACTCCCTACGAGCAGTACTTC. Residues: CASSLVTPYEQYF.

The CDR3 loop reads CASSAAPGANVLTF. CDR3 in DNA: TGTGCCAGCAGCGCGGCCCCTGGGGCCAACGTCCTGACTTTC. The chain combines TRBV7-3 with TRBJ2-6; D ambiguous. The CDR3 totals 14 residues. Deletions cut 5 bases from V and 2 bases from J, with 7 bases between. Germline CDR1 SGHTA, CDR2 FQGTGA.

The chain is built from TRBV6-1 and TRBJ1-1; D gene ambiguous. Germline V CDR1 and CDR2: MNHNS, SASEGT. This CDR3 has 13 amino acids. The CDR3 sequence is CATSYFKNTEAFF. CDR3 bases: TGTGCTACCAGCTATTTCAAAAACACTGAAGCTTTCTTT.

This chain connects TRBV9 to TRBJ1-2, with unresolved D. Germline CDR1 and CDR2: SGDLS and YYNGEE. The V end lost 4 bases, the J end lost 4 bases, and 17 bases lay between the germline ends. The CDR3 loop spans 15 amino acids. The CDR3 DNA is TGTGCCAGCAGCCCGCGGGCGGGGTGGAGCTATGGCTACACCTTC. It translates to CASSPRAGWSYGYTF. The full variable domain, rest sourced from reference TRBV9 and TRBJ1-2, is DSGVTQTPKHLITATGQRVTLRCSPRSGDLSVYWYQQSLDQGLQFLIQYYNGEERAKGNILERFSAQQFPDLHSELNLSSLELGDSALYFCASSPRAGWSYGYTFGSGTRLTVV.

The chain employs TRBV27 and TRBJ1-2; 8 bases align to TRBD1. The V gene's germline CDR1 is MNHEY and CDR2 SMNVEV (reference sequence). CDR3 size: 14 residues. The V and J ends lost 4 bases and 8 bases, in that order; junction bases with no gene match: 9. Here the CDR3 DNA reads TGTGCCAGCAGTTCCCCGGGACAGGTGTGGGGCTACACCTTC. Translating it yields CASSSPGQVWGYTF.

The chain links TRBV6-6 to TRBJ1-3; D may be TRBD1 (6 bases). V gave up 6 bases and J gave up 8 bases, with 17 bases separating them. The CDR3 has 14 amino acids. The germline gives CDR1 MNHNY, CDR2 SVGAGI (reference sequence). The CDR3: CASRTTGTMDTIYF. The CDR3 bases are TGTGCCAGCAGAACCACAGGGACAATGGACACCATATATTTT.

The rearrangement uses TRBV7-8 and TRBJ2-1; 9 bases are a match to TRBD2. V dropped 5 bases and J dropped 3; count of bases not matched to a gene: 8. Germline V gene sequence: CDR1 SGHVS, CDR2 FQNEAQ. This CDR3 is 16 amino acids long. CDR3 amino acids: CASSRIAGVNYNEQFF. The DNA of the CDR3 is TGTGCCAGCAGCCGGATAGCGGGAGTCAACTACAATGAGCAGTTCTTC. The whole variable domain, remainder taken from reference TRBV7-8 and TRBJ2-1, is GAGVSQSPRYKVAKRGQDVALRCDPISGHVSLFWYQQALGQGPEFLTYFQNEAQLDKSGLPSDRFFAERPEGSVSTLKIQRTQQEDSAVYLCASSRIAGVNYNEQFFGPGTRLTVL.

V gene TRBV7-9 combines with J gene TRBJ2-1, with 13 bases fitting TRBD2. The CDR3 totals 15 residues. With V trimmed by 4 bases and J by 10 bases, 7 bases remained unmatched. Per germline, CDR1 SEHNR and CDR2 FQNEAQ (reference sequence). In DNA form, the CDR3 reads TGTGCCAGCAGCTGGGGACTAGCGGGATCCGGGGAGCAGTTCTTC. It encodes CASSWGLAGSGEQFF.

The rearrangement links TRBV16 to TRBJ2-7; D might be TRBD1 (5 bases). This CDR3 comprises 14 residues. Trimming removed 0 bases at V and 2 bases at J, with 8 bases between. Per germline, CDR1 KGHSY and CDR2 FQNENV. The CDR3 coding sequence is TGTGCCAGCAGCCAATCAGGGGCTACCTACGAGCAGTACTTC. It is translated as CASSQSGATYEQYF.

The chain uses TRBV28 and TRBJ2-2; D is uncertain. V shed 3 bases and J shed 2 bases, with 4 bases lying between them. The germline gives CDR1 MDHEN, CDR2 SYDVKM. The CDR3 totals 13 residues. The DNA for the CDR3 is TGTGCCAGCAGTTTTTATAACACCGGGGAGCTGTTTTTT. It is translated as CASSFYNTGELFF. The variable domain in full, completed from reference TRBV28 and TRBJ2-2, reads DVKVTQSSRYLVKRTGEKVFLECVQDMDHENMFWYRQDPGLGLRLIYFSYDVKMKEKGDIPEGYSVSREKKERFSLILESASTNQTSMYLCASSFYNTGELFFGEGSRLTVL.

This clone was seen more than once but under ten times. The chain has TRBV5-1 and TRBJ2-5; 9 positions match TRBD1. The germline V gene has CDR1 SGHRS and CDR2 YFSETQ. The V and J ends lost 2 bases and 2 bases, in that order; junction bases with no gene match: 4. The CDR3 is 15 amino acids. The CDR3 protein is CASSLFGTGQETQYF. As DNA, the CDR3 is TGCGCCAGCAGCTTATTTGGGACAGGGCAAGAGACCCAGTACTTC.

The V and J genes are TRBV9 and TRBJ2-5; TRBD2 agrees at 14 bases. The tail of the sequence fits TRBJ2-7 better, so the J call may be wrong. The CDR3 length is 16 residues. Per the germline V gene, CDR1 is SGDLS and CDR2 is YYNGEE. The CDR3 region is CASSVAGTSGSSEQYF. The CDR3 bases are TGTGCCAGCAGCGTCGCCGGGACTAGCGGGAGTAGCGAGCAGTACTTC.

The chain uses TRBV19 and TRBJ2-1, with 9 bases identical to TRBD2. V shed 7 bases, J shed 6 bases, and the junction held 13 bases outside the gene matches. The CDR3 is made up of 16 amino acids. Per the germline V gene, CDR1 is LNHDA and CDR2 is SQIVND (reference sequence). The DNA of the CDR3 is TGTGCCAGTACCCCCGGCGGGAGGGCCCGTGGCAATGAGCAGTTCTTC. Protein sequence: CASTPGGRARGNEQFF.

The chain carries TRBV19 and TRBJ2-7; a possible D gene is TRBD2 (6 bases). The CDR3 is 12 amino acids. The V gene lost 3 bases and the J gene lost 3 bases, with 6 bases spanning the gap. Looked up from germline, CDR1 is LNHDA and CDR2 is SQIVND (reference sequence). The CDR3 protein is CASSIGGYEQYF. The DNA for the CDR3 is TGTGCCAGTAGTATCGGGGGCTACGAGCAGTACTTC.

The rearrangement uses TRBV14 and TRBJ1-1; D not certain. The CDR3 is 11 amino acids. Trimming removed 6 bases at V and 5 bases at J, with 7 bases between. Germline CDR1 and CDR2: SGHDN and FVKESK. CDR3 protein: CASRGGTEAFF. The CDR3 DNA is TGTGCCAGCAGAGGAGGGACTGAAGCTTTCTTT.

The rearrangement uses TRBV6-5 and TRBJ1-5, with TRBD1 as a possible D gene (5 bases). Trimming stripped 7 bases from V and 10 bases from J, with 11 bases between. The CDR3 runs to 11 residues. Germline CDR1 and CDR2: MNHEY and SVGAGI. The CDR3 is CASTTGGPQHF. The CDR3 DNA is TGTGCCAGCACCACCGGGGGACCCCAGCATTTT.